These T cell receptor beta chains were read from a single sample in a study of blood T cell repertoires in COVID-19. Generated by immunoSEQ multiplex PCR, the TCRdb table keeps only in-frame clones and is missing some. The data show 150,000 to 180,000 clones, with roughly four fifths seen just once and around 32% held by the top ten. The specimen was peripheral blood. These receptors were taken from a woman aged 60-70 years with acute or convalescent COVID-19. Both conserved end residues are part of each CDR3. The D gene is left open where the match is weak. Only some rows state a clone size, as once, few, many or a class for expanded clones.

d_call: -
v_call: TRBV7-6
j_call: TRBJ2-3
clone_size: -
cdr3_aa: CASSLAAGPTDTQYF
cdr3_nt: TGTGCCAGCAGCTTAGCGGCGGGACCCACAGATACGCAGTATTTT

d_call: TRBD1
v_call: TRBV19
j_call: TRBJ1-5
clone_size: -
cdr3_aa: CASWTGGWNQPQHF
cdr3_nt: TGTGCCAGCTGGACAGGGGGGTGGAATCAGCCCCAGCATTTT

d_call: TRBD1
v_call: TRBV19
j_call: TRBJ1-2
clone_size: -
cdr3_aa: CASSPRTGRSYGYTF
cdr3_nt: TGTGCCAGTAGTCCAAGGACAGGGCGCTCCTATGGCTACACCTTC

d_call: -
v_call: TRBV7-9
j_call: TRBJ1-1
clone_size: few
cdr3_aa: CASSLDPGVSTEAFF
cdr3_nt: TGTGCCAGCAGCTTAGACCCAGGGGTGAGCACTGAAGCTTTCTTT

d_call: -
v_call: TRBV7-9
j_call: TRBJ1-4
clone_size: -
cdr3_aa: CASSLGEGEKLFF
cdr3_nt: TGTGCCAGCAGCCTCGGAGAGGGAGAAAAACTGTTTTTT

d_call: TRBD1
v_call: TRBV4-2
j_call: TRBJ2-1
clone_size: -
cdr3_aa: CASSRDWQGAPYNEQFF
cdr3_nt: TGTGCCAGCAGCCGGGATTGGCAGGGGGCCCCCTACAATGAGCAGTTCTTC

d_call: -
v_call: TRBV28
j_call: TRBJ1-2
clone_size: few
cdr3_aa: CASTDPGGGYTF
cdr3_nt: TGTGCCAGCACCGATCCCGGTGGTGGCTACACCTTC

d_call: TRBD1
v_call: TRBV28
j_call: TRBJ1-3
clone_size: -
cdr3_aa: CASSSFPGTAGNTIYF
cdr3_nt: TGTGCCAGCAGTTCATTCCCCGGGACAGCGGGAAACACCATATATTTT

d_call: -
v_call: TRBV6-5
j_call: TRBJ2-7
clone_size: few
cdr3_aa: CASQARLTSYEQYF
cdr3_nt: TGTGCCAGTCAAGCCAGGCTTACATCCTACGAGCAGTACTTC

d_call: -
v_call: TRBV3-1/TRBV3-2
j_call: TRBJ1-3
clone_size: -
cdr3_aa: CASRLGSNSGNTIYF
cdr3_nt: TGTGCCAGCAGGCTCGGGAGTAACTCTGGAAACACCATATATTTT

d_call: -
v_call: TRBV2
j_call: TRBJ1-2
clone_size: -
cdr3_aa: CASSAGVNYGYTF
cdr3_nt: TGTGCCAGCAGTGCAGGGGTCAACTATGGCTACACCTTC

d_call: -
v_call: TRBV12-3/TRBV12-4
j_call: TRBJ1-1
clone_size: -
cdr3_aa: CASSSEGNTEAFF
cdr3_nt: TGTGCCAGCAGTTCGGAGGGGAACACTGAAGCTTTCTTT

d_call: -
v_call: TRBV30
j_call: TRBJ2-1
clone_size: once
cdr3_aa: CAWARGAPNEQFF
cdr3_nt: TGTGCCTGGGCACGGGGGGCCCCCAATGAGCAGTTCTTC

d_call: TRBD1
v_call: TRBV28
j_call: TRBJ1-5
clone_size: once
cdr3_aa: CATRTGGTYSNQPQHF
cdr3_nt: TGTGCCACCAGGACAGGGGGTACGTATAGCAATCAGCCCCAGCATTTT

d_call: TRBD2
v_call: TRBV5-1
j_call: TRBJ2-1
clone_size: few
cdr3_aa: CASSFRFLAGGNNEQFF
cdr3_nt: TGCGCCAGCAGCTTCCGGTTCCTAGCGGGGGGGAACAATGAGCAGTTCTTC

d_call: TRBD1
v_call: TRBV19
j_call: TRBJ1-2
clone_size: -
cdr3_aa: CASSPGQGFYGYTF
cdr3_nt: TGTGCCAGTAGTCCGGGACAGGGATTCTATGGCTACACCTTC

d_call: TRBD1
v_call: TRBV19
j_call: TRBJ1-2
clone_size: once
cdr3_aa: CASMTGMGLNYGYTF
cdr3_nt: TGTGCCAGTATGACAGGGATGGGGCTCAACTATGGCTACACCTTC

d_call: TRBD1
v_call: TRBV28
j_call: TRBJ1-2
clone_size: -
cdr3_aa: CASSFQGALGYTF
cdr3_nt: TGTGCCAGCAGTTTCCAGGGGGCCCTTGGCTACACCTTC

d_call: -
v_call: TRBV30
j_call: TRBJ2-3
clone_size: -
cdr3_aa: CAWAGTEGNTDTQYF
cdr3_nt: TGTGCCTGGGCCGGGACTGAGGGAAACACAGATACGCAGTATTTT

d_call: TRBD2
v_call: TRBV7-9
j_call: TRBJ2-1
clone_size: once
cdr3_aa: CASSLVREDSNEQFF
cdr3_nt: TGTGCCAGCAGCTTAGTCCGGGAGGATTCCAATGAGCAGTTCTTC

d_call: -
v_call: TRBV9
j_call: TRBJ2-5
clone_size: -
cdr3_aa: CASSVSTQETQYF
cdr3_nt: TGTGCCAGCAGCGTGAGCACCCAAGAGACCCAGTACTTC

d_call: -
v_call: TRBV18
j_call: TRBJ1-4
clone_size: once
cdr3_aa: CASQEGLREKLFF
cdr3_nt: TGTGCCAGCCAAGAGGGACTTAGGGAAAAACTGTTTTTT

d_call: TRBD2
v_call: TRBV10-2
j_call: TRBJ2-2
clone_size: -
cdr3_aa: CASSETSGLTGELFF
cdr3_nt: TGCGCCAGCAGTGAAACTAGCGGGCTCACCGGGGAGCTGTTTTTT

d_call: -
v_call: TRBV29-1
j_call: TRBJ2-1
clone_size: -
cdr3_aa: CSVRRVVGGEQFF
cdr3_nt: TGCAGCGTTCGCAGGGTAGTGGGTGGTGAGCAGTTCTTC

d_call: -
v_call: TRBV5-1
j_call: TRBJ1-6
clone_size: few
cdr3_aa: CASRVAGSNNSPLHF
cdr3_nt: TGCGCCAGCAGGGTCGCAGGGTCTAATAATTCACCCCTCCACTTT

d_call: -
v_call: TRBV10-1
j_call: TRBJ1-1
clone_size: -
cdr3_aa: CASSEQFYTEAFF
cdr3_nt: TGCGCCAGCAGTGAACAGTTTTACACTGAAGCTTTCTTT

d_call: -
v_call: TRBV4-1
j_call: TRBJ2-3
clone_size: -
cdr3_aa: CASSQLVAPDTQYF
cdr3_nt: TGCGCCAGCAGCCAACTAGTCGCCCCAGATACGCAGTATTTT

d_call: -
v_call: TRBV3-1/TRBV3-2
j_call: TRBJ1-5
clone_size: -
cdr3_aa: CASSLGTGDQPQHF
cdr3_nt: TGTGCCAGCAGCCTAGGAACCGGAGATCAGCCCCAGCATTTT

d_call: TRBD2
v_call: TRBV5-1
j_call: TRBJ2-1
clone_size: -
cdr3_aa: CASSQGTSGYNEQFF
cdr3_nt: TGCGCCAGCAGCCAGGGGACTAGCGGCTACAATGAGCAGTTCTTC

d_call: TRBD1
v_call: TRBV6-5
j_call: TRBJ1-5
clone_size: once
cdr3_aa: CASSPTGGSNQPQHF
cdr3_nt: TGTGCCAGCAGTCCAACAGGGGGGAGCAATCAGCCCCAGCATTTT

d_call: -
v_call: TRBV12-3/TRBV12-4
j_call: TRBJ1-1
clone_size: -
cdr3_aa: CASSFVRGGAFF
cdr3_nt: TGTGCCAGCAGTTTTGTCCGGGGAGGAGCTTTCTTT

d_call: TRBD1
v_call: TRBV5-1
j_call: TRBJ1-4
clone_size: -
cdr3_aa: CASSPQGAGEKLFF
cdr3_nt: TGCGCCAGCAGCCCGCAGGGGGCAGGTGAAAAACTGTTTTTT

d_call: TRBD1
v_call: TRBV2
j_call: TRBJ2-2
clone_size: -
cdr3_aa: CASRGQGPGGELFF
cdr3_nt: TGTGCCAGCAGAGGACAGGGGCCCGGCGGGGAGCTGTTTTTT

d_call: -
v_call: TRBV6-1
j_call: TRBJ2-7
clone_size: -
cdr3_aa: CASSEPGPPYEQYF
cdr3_nt: TGTGCCAGCAGTGAACCAGGGCCCCCCTACGAGCAGTACTTC

d_call: -
v_call: TRBV18
j_call: TRBJ2-2
clone_size: few
cdr3_aa: CASSPPEGTGELFF
cdr3_nt: TGTGCCAGCTCACCACCGGAGGGTACCGGGGAGCTGTTTTTT

d_call: -
v_call: TRBV2
j_call: TRBJ1-6
clone_size: -
cdr3_aa: CASRRGSYNSPLHF
cdr3_nt: TGTGCCAGCAGGAGGGGGTCCTATAATTCACCCCTCCACTTT

d_call: -
v_call: TRBV29-1
j_call: TRBJ1-4
clone_size: once
cdr3_aa: CSVGGIARNNEKLFF
cdr3_nt: TGCAGCGTTGGTGGTATAGCAAGAAATAATGAAAAACTGTTTTTT

d_call: -
v_call: TRBV5-1
j_call: TRBJ2-1
clone_size: -
cdr3_aa: CASSLDGGPYNEQFF
cdr3_nt: TGCGCCAGCAGCTTGGACGGGGGGCCATACAATGAGCAGTTCTTC

d_call: -
v_call: TRBV19
j_call: TRBJ1-4
clone_size: -
cdr3_aa: CASSIDSPGVEKLFF
cdr3_nt: TGTGCCAGTAGTATCGACAGTCCGGGTGTTGAAAAACTGTTTTTT

d_call: -
v_call: TRBV3-1/TRBV3-2
j_call: TRBJ1-1
clone_size: -
cdr3_aa: CASSQGAVNTEAFF
cdr3_nt: TGTGCCAGCAGCCAAGGGGCCGTGAACACTGAAGCTTTCTTT

d_call: -
v_call: TRBV6-2/TRBV6-3
j_call: TRBJ1-2
clone_size: once
cdr3_aa: CASSYSGSRRGGDGYTF
cdr3_nt: TGTGCCAGCAGTTACTCTGGTTCTCGTCGGGGTGGGGATGGCTACACCTTC

d_call: TRBD1
v_call: TRBV7-8
j_call: TRBJ1-2
clone_size: -
cdr3_aa: CASSRAAGQGTRVYGYTF
cdr3_nt: TGTGCCAGCAGCCGCGCCGCGGGACAGGGCACCAGAGTTTATGGCTACACCTTC

d_call: -
v_call: TRBV27
j_call: TRBJ1-1
clone_size: -
cdr3_aa: CASSSTAKGVNTEAFF
cdr3_nt: TGTGCCAGCAGTTCGACAGCCAAGGGGGTGAACACTGAAGCTTTCTTT

d_call: TRBD1
v_call: TRBV29-1
j_call: TRBJ1-3
clone_size: once
cdr3_aa: CSALTGGGNTIYF
cdr3_nt: TGCAGCGCCTTGACAGGGGGTGGTAACACCATATATTTT

d_call: TRBD1
v_call: TRBV12-3/TRBV12-4
j_call: TRBJ1-2
clone_size: -
cdr3_aa: CASSQTGEGGYTF
cdr3_nt: TGTGCCAGCAGTCAGACAGGGGAGGGTGGCTACACCTTC

d_call: -
v_call: TRBV4-1
j_call: TRBJ2-1
clone_size: -
cdr3_aa: CASSPLGGNYNEQFF
cdr3_nt: TGCGCCAGCAGCCCGTTAGGGGGTAACTACAATGAGCAGTTCTTC

d_call: TRBD1
v_call: TRBV6-5
j_call: TRBJ1-2
clone_size: -
cdr3_aa: CASQGDYGYTF
cdr3_nt: TGTGCCAGCCAGGGGGACTATGGCTACACCTTC

d_call: -
v_call: TRBV18
j_call: TRBJ2-1
clone_size: -
cdr3_aa: CASSPPQDNEQFF
cdr3_nt: TGTGCCAGCTCACCACCGCAGGACAATGAGCAGTTCTTC

d_call: TRBD2
v_call: TRBV10-3
j_call: TRBJ2-1
clone_size: -
cdr3_aa: CAISERGPGTSGNEQFF
cdr3_nt: TGTGCCATCAGTGAACGCGGCCCCGGGACTAGCGGCAATGAGCAGTTCTTC

d_call: TRBD1
v_call: TRBV7-2
j_call: TRBJ1-4
clone_size: -
cdr3_aa: CASSLDPGTGLEKLFF
cdr3_nt: TGTGCCAGCAGCTTAGACCCGGGGACAGGGTTGGAAAAACTGTTTTTT

d_call: TRBD1
v_call: TRBV6-5
j_call: TRBJ1-4
clone_size: -
cdr3_aa: CASSPGQGKLFF
cdr3_nt: TGTGCCAGCAGTCCCGGACAGGGAAAACTGTTTTTT